This is a list of T cell receptor beta chains from one sample in a study of post-analysis software for immune sequencing data. TCRdb fed the PCR reads into MiXCR, producing one record per CDR3 protein. The sample consists of roughly 540,000 distinct CDR3 sequences, 34% of them appearing once. Sequenced sample: blood. These receptors came from a girl aged 2-17 years with multiple sclerosis. The CDR3 runs from the conserved cysteine through the conserved F or W. The D gene is left open where the match is weak. The size field is filled for only some rows; it gives once, few, many or a size class.

>TRBJ2-5|.|.|TRBV7-7
CASSLDRPETQYF
TGTGCCAGCAGCTTAGACCGGCCAGAGACCCAGTACTTC
>TRBJ2-5|.|.|TRBV7-9
CASSPDSFQQETQYF
TGTGCCAGCAGCCCGGACTCATTCCAACAAGAGACCCAGTACTTC
>TRBJ2-1|TRBD2|few|TRBV20-1
CSALAGGQIMSSYNEQFF
TGCAGTGCTTTAGCGGGGGGGCAAATAATGAGCTCCTACAATGAGCAGTTCTTC
>TRBJ1-4|TRBD1|few|TRBV4-1
CASSQEDRDDEKLFF
TGCGCCAGCAGCCAAGAGGACAGGGATGATGAAAAACTGTTTTTT
>TRBJ2-5|.|few|TRBV4-1
CASSRGDGKETQYF
TGCGCCAGCAGCCGCGGGGACGGGAAAGAGACCCAGTACTTC
>TRBJ1-2|.|few|TRBV10-3
CAISGAGGREGSYGYTF
TGTGCCATCAGTGGAGCCGGAGGTCGGGAGGGGAGCTATGGCTACACCTTC
>TRBJ2-7|TRBD1|.|TRBV5-1
CASSLAGGQANYEQYF
TGCGCCAGCAGCTTGGCAGGAGGACAGGCAAACTACGAGCAGTACTTC
>TRBJ2-1|.|.|TRBV7-3
CASSQLSWETGNNEQFF
TGTGCCAGCAGCCAACTATCTTGGGAAACAGGGAACAATGAGCAGTTCTTC
>TRBJ2-3|.|.|TRBV9
CASSAAPDRPTDTQYF
TGTGCCAGCAGCGCCGCCCCGGACAGACCCACAGATACGCAGTATTTT
>TRBJ1-2|TRBD1|.|TRBV28
CASRRDRSYGYTF
TGTGCCAGCAGACGGGACAGGAGCTATGGCTACACCTTC
>TRBJ1-5|TRBD1|.|TRBV20-1
CSATRTGTSGNQPQHF
TGCAGTGCTACCAGGACAGGGACTAGTGGCAATCAGCCCCAGCATTTT
>TRBJ2-1|.|.|TRBV28
CASSFKKGLTLNEQFF
TGTGCCAGCAGTTTCAAAAAGGGGCTCACCCTCAATGAGCAGTTCTTC
>TRBJ2-3|.|.|TRBV7-6
CASSPRVSDTQYF
TGTGCCAGCAGCCCCCGGGTTTCAGATACGCAGTATTTT
>TRBJ1-1|.|.|TRBV27
CASSGRGGLGTEAFF
TGTGCCAGCAGTGGCCGGGGGGGGCTGGGTACTGAAGCTTTCTTT
>TRBJ2-5|TRBD1|.|TRBV3-1
CASSHRTGGGETQYF
TGTGCCAGCAGCCACCGGACAGGGGGAGGAGAGACCCAGTACTTC
>TRBJ2-7|TRBD1|.|TRBV5-6
CASSDTGQGVYEQYF
TGTGCCAGCAGCGATACCGGACAGGGAGTTTACGAGCAGTACTTC
>TRBJ2-6|TRBD1|.|TRBV10-2
CASRLTGFGPSGANVLTF
TGCGCCAGCAGGTTGACAGGGTTTGGCCCTTCTGGGGCCAACGTCCTGACTTTC
>TRBJ1-5|.|.|TRBV27
CASSLVAGRDQPQHF
TGTGCCAGCAGCTTGGTCGCAGGGAGGGATCAGCCCCAGCATTTT
>TRBJ2-7|.|.|TRBV18
CASSPSDGAYEQYF
TGTGCCAGCTCACCTTCGGACGGTGCCTACGAGCAGTACTTC
>TRBJ2-1|.|many|TRBV29-1
CSVEPDHNEQFF
TGCAGCGTTGAACCCGACCATAATGAGCAGTTCTTC
>TRBJ2-7|.|.|TRBV7-9
CASSPRVTGHVNEQYF
TGTGCCAGCAGCCCCCGGGTCACGGGACACGTCAACGAGCAGTACTTC
>TRBJ1-1|.|few|TRBV5-4
CASSSAGGRNTEAFF
TGTGCCAGCAGCTCAGCCGGCGGGAGAAACACTGAAGCTTTCTTT
>TRBJ1-1|.|.|TRBV7-9
CASSQRRVKAFF
TGTGCCAGCAGCCAGAGGAGGGTCAAAGCTTTCTTT
>TRBJ1-5|.|.|TRBV6-5
CASSPPGFPVFQPQHF
TGTGCCAGCAGCCCCCCGGGCTTCCCGGTCTTTCAGCCCCAGCATTTT
>TRBJ2-7|.|.|TRBV29-1
CSVMEFVEGAQYF
TGCAGCGTTATGGAATTCGTAGAAGGGGCCCAGTACTTC
>TRBJ2-7|.|few|TRBV6-5
CASRRGTEVSYEQYF
TGTGCCAGCAGGCGCGGGACAGAGGTTTCCTACGAGCAGTACTTC
>TRBJ1-5|.|few|TRBV3-1
CASSQAGPRESPQHF
TGTGCCAGCAGCCAAGCCGGGCCTCGGGAATCCCCCCAGCATTTT
>TRBJ2-2|TRBD1|once|TRBV24-1
CATSDFGTGGRELFF
TGTGCCACCAGTGACTTCGGGACAGGGGGCAGGGAGCTGTTTTTT
>TRBJ2-7|TRBD2|.|TRBV5-1
CASSLGLAATGLYNEQYF
TGCGCCAGCAGCCTTGGACTAGCGGCGACCGGGCTTTACAATGAGCAGTACTTC
>TRBJ2-4|.|.|TRBV20-1
CSATVGLAKNIQYF
TGCAGTGCTACCGTGGGACTAGCCAAAAACATTCAGTACTTC
>TRBJ2-5|TRBD1|few|TRBV4-1
CASTRLGTAYQETQYF
TGCGCCAGCACCCGACTTGGGACAGCGTACCAAGAGACCCAGTACTTC
>TRBJ2-1|.|.|TRBV7-8
CASSYRLRSSYNEQFF
TGTGCCAGCAGCTACCGCCTTAGGAGCTCCTACAATGAGCAGTTCTTC
>TRBJ2-5|TRBD2|.|TRBV6-6
CAAAGLAGFETQYF
TGTGCCGCAGCGGGACTAGCGGGTTTCGAGACCCAGTACTTC